This TCR beta chain was identified during a study of response to subunit inactivated influenza vaccine. The study, taken as a whole, reports: That few new T cells are recruited by each seasonal influenza vaccination was the authors' suggestion.

Points on this clonotype: What it recognizes is unknown.

Each CDR3 protein gets one entry after TCRdb re-called the RT-PCR reads with MiXCR. The sample includes 750,000 to 850,000 distinct CDR3 sequences, less than 20% of them seen just once. V dropped 3 bases and J dropped 3; count of bases not matched to a gene: 5. This CDR3 is 15 amino acids long. Germline loops: CDR1 KGHSH, CDR2 LQKENI. The sequences come from PBMCs from blood, collected about 5 days after vaccination. The receptor comes from a man aged 45-65 years who received an inactivated influenza vaccine. The chain has TRBV18 and TRBJ2-3; 8 positions agree with TRBD2. The CDR3 protein is CASSPRGAGTDTQYF. In DNA form, the CDR3 reads TGTGCCAGCTCACCGCGGGGGGCTGGTACAGATACGCAGTATTTT.